Below, 3 T cell receptor beta chains from the same sample are listed, as sequenced in a study of identical twins listed by TCRdb under 2016. The library was produced with 5' RACE. Sequencing was performed on an Illumina HiSeq 2000. Clones were called with MiXCR by TCRdb after fastp trimmed the public reads at Q25, and only in-frame beta chains were retained. Every CDR3 protein is listed once, alongside the most common genes and DNA of its rows. Here the sample has about 550,000 distinct CDR3 sequences; approximately 20% occur a single time. Around 0.5% of the sample goes to the ten largest clones. Separately, the same data were catalogued under a study of yellow fever vaccine responses in identical twins.

The sample taken for sequencing was CD4+ T cells sorted from blood. The receptor source for this set is a woman aged 18 to 35 in good health.

The genes are TRBV10-3 and TRBJ1-1, with TRBD1 matching over 9 bases. The CDR3 covers 15 residues. V shed 9 bases, J shed 2 bases, and the junction held 10 bases outside the gene matches. Germline lookup yields CDR1 ENHRY and CDR2 SYGVKD. For the CDR3, the DNA is TGTGCCATAGGGGGAGGACAGGGGTTCAACACTGAAGCTTTCTTT. Translating gives CAIGGGQGFNTEAFF.

This chain links TRBV5-1 with TRBJ2-1; 8 positions agree with TRBD2. The CDR3 contains 16 residues. The germline gives CDR1 SGHRS, CDR2 YFSETQ. Unmatched junction bases numbered 7, after V lost 0 bases and J lost 5 bases. This chain's CDR3 is CASSLEGRGGHNEQFF. The DNA for the CDR3 is TGCGCCAGCAGCTTGGAGGGTCGCGGGGGGCACAATGAGCAGTTCTTC.

The chain has TRBV24-1 and TRBJ2-3; possibly TRBD1 or TRBD2 for D (5 bases each). The CDR3 length is 13 residues. Germline V gives CDR1 KGHDR, CDR2 SFDVKD. Trimming took 4 bases from V and 6 from J, leaving 10 bases between them. The DNA of the CDR3 is TGTGCCACCAGTGACGGGGCCGGGGATACGCAGTATTTT. It translates to CATSDGAGDTQYF.